Below are 10 T cell receptor beta chains sequenced from a single sample in a study of blood T cells in healthy people across ages. With a J-beta primer mix and a sample-barcoded 5' primer, a second PCR ran about 7 to 12 cycles. TCRdb re-derived calls from the 5' RACE reads in MiXCR, one entry per CDR3 protein. The sample carries 800,000 to 900,000 distinct CDR3 sequences, under 80% recorded once. The sequenced sample was blood. Every receptor here comes from a man aged 30 to 39 in good health.

The V and J genes are TRBV28 and TRBJ2-7; D remains unclear. Deletions cut 1 base from V and 0 bases from J, with 10 bases between. Germline CDR1 MDHEN, CDR2 SYDVKM. The CDR3 runs 15 residues. The CDR3 DNA reads as TGTGCCAGCAGTTTATTTGGACCCATCTCCTACGAGCAGTACTTC. Its translation is CASSLFGPISYEQYF.

The V call is TRBV7-2, the J call TRBJ1-2; 11 bases are shared with TRBD1. The CDR3 has 20 amino acids. The junction had 19 bases not matched to a gene; V was cut back by 4 bases and J by 3 bases. CDR1 is SGHTA, CDR2 FQGNSA, per germline. For the CDR3, the DNA is TGTGCCAGCAGCTCCCGGGGGCGGAGGGGACAGGGGGTATTCGACTATGGCTACACCTTC. It specifies CASSSRGRRGQGVFDYGYTF. The full variable domain, rest sourced from reference TRBV7-2 and TRBJ1-2, is GAGVSQSPSNKVTEKGKDVELRCDPISGHTALYWYRQSLGQGLEFLIYFQGNSAPDKSGLPSDRFSAERTGGSVSTLTIQRTQQEDSAVYLCASSSRGRRGQGVFDYGYTFGSGTRLTVV.

The V call is TRBV21-1, the J call TRBJ2-6. TRBV21-1 represents a pseudogene. This CDR3 contains 19 residues. CDR3 protein: CASSKIGTPLASGANVLTF. The CDR3 DNA sequence: TGTGCCAGCAGCAAAATAGGCACACCCTTAGCCTCTGGGGCCAACGTCCTGACTTTC.

The chain couples TRBV3-1 to TRBJ1-2; 7 bases are a match to TRBD1. J lost 4 bases, V lost 3 bases, and 17 bases had no gene match. The germline CDR1 and CDR2 sequences are LGHDT and YNNKEL (reference sequence). The CDR3 contains 18 residues. The DNA for the CDR3 is TGTGCCAGCAGCCAGGAAGGAGAGGGGGCTACCCTCCTCTATGGCTACACCTTC. This translates into CASSQEGEGATLLYGYTF.

As regards this clonotype: Compared with germline, one end of the junction differs, possibly owing to a read error. The chain combines TRBV20-1 with TRBJ2-6; 8 positions match TRBD1. Germline CDR1 reads DFQATT; CDR2 reads SNEGSKA (reference sequence). The CDR3 is 19 amino acids. The CDR3 DNA sequence: TGCAGTGCTAGAGATAGTTCGAGACAGGGGCCTCCTGGGGCCAGCGTCCTGACTTTC. This encodes CSARDSSRQGPPGASVLTF.

The chain joins TRBV29-1 to TRBJ1-2; D gene unclear. Trimming took off 3 bases at V and 8 bases at J, with 16 bases between the two ends. This CDR3 contains 13 residues. Germline V CDR1 and CDR2: SQVTM, ANQGSEA. The CDR3 sequence is CSVDKGPIRGYTF. CDR3 sequence (DNA): TGCAGCGTTGACAAGGGCCCTATTAGGGGCTACACCTTC.

This sequence joins TRBV7-2 and TRBJ2-3; D could derive from TRBD1 or TRBD2 (5 bases each). The CDR3 spans 14 residues. Germline V gene lookup returns CDR1 SGHTA and CDR2 FQGNSA. V lost 7 bases to trimming and J lost 6 bases, with 17 bases between them. CDR3: CASTLPGTSDTQYF. DNA for the CDR3: TGTGCCAGCACCCTACCCGGGACCTCGGATACGCAGTATTTT. Drawing the rest from reference TRBV7-2 and TRBJ2-3, the complete variable domain is GAGVSQSPSNKVTEKGKDVELRCDPISGHTALYWYRQSLGQGLEFLIYFQGNSAPDKSGLPSDRFSAERTGGSVSTLTIQRTQQEDSAVYLCASTLPGTSDTQYFGPGTRLTVL.

This clonotype has a handful of counts. The DNA for the CDR3 is TGTGCCAGCAGTTATGGTCCTGGCAGAGAAGAGACCCAGTACTTC. As protein: CASSYGPGREETQYF. This chain links TRBV6-5 with TRBJ2-5; D is unclear. CDR1 and CDR2 from the germline V gene are MNHEY and SVGAGI. The CDR3 is 15 amino acids. Deletions cut 3 bases from V and 3 bases from J, with 14 bases between.

This sequence joins TRBV25-1 and TRBJ2-3; 10 bases agree with TRBD2. The V and J ends lost 6 bases and 6 bases, in that order; junction bases with no gene match: 6. CDR1 is MGHDK, CDR2 SYGVNS, per germline. This CDR3 contains 14 residues. The DNA of the CDR3 is TGTGCCAGCAGCGATACTAGCGGGGCCGATACGCAGTATTTT. Protein product: CASSDTSGADTQYF.

This chain links TRBV28 with TRBJ1-5; TRBD1 matches at 7 bases. The germline CDR1 and CDR2 sequences are MDHEN and SYDVKM. The CDR3 runs to 11 residues. Trimming took 5 bases from V and 14 from J; bases not matched to a gene: 6. The CDR3 spells CASSTTGTEHF. CDR3 DNA: TGTGCCAGCAGTACGACCGGGACAGAGCATTTT.